This T cell receptor beta chain was found in a study of OX40 agonist ivuxolimab in advanced cancers. Study at large: Across the patients, intravenous ivuxolimab was delivered every 2 weeks at 0.01 to 10 mg/kg. Dose-escalation patients' cancers were hepatocellular carcinoma, melanoma, renal cell or head and neck cancer. Prior anti-PD-1, anti-PD-L1 or anti-CTLA-4 therapy was allowed; about 39% had some.

Some clones are missing from TCRdb's copy, which holds only in-frame ones; the method was immunoSEQ multiplex PCR. This table holds over 30,000 clones, about 82% found once. Worth noting for this clone: The target antigen is unknown.

Study-wide findings and caveats: Expanded clones were, on average, more numerous among CD8+ T cells than CD4+.

V lost 0 bases to trimming and J lost 7 bases, with 13 bases between them. The CDR3 contains 16 residues. Germline CDR1 reads LGHNA; CDR2 reads YNFKEQ. This chain connects TRBV4-2 to TRBJ1-6; D is perhaps TRBD1 (5 bases). The source is an adult with an advanced solid tumor such as melanoma, head and neck, liver or kidney cancer. Sequenced here: CD4+ or CD8+ T cells sorted from blood, sampled in a trial of the OX40 agonist ivuxolimab. DNA of the CDR3: TGTGCCAGCAGCCAAGACTGGGCAGGGAGGAATTCACCCCTCCACTTT. It is translated as CASSQDWAGRNSPLHF.